Below, 25 T cell receptor beta chains from the same sample are listed, as sequenced in a study of shared clonotypes between healthy human individuals. Some clones are missing from TCRdb's copy, which holds only in-frame ones; the method was immunoSEQ multiplex PCR. The data hold approximately 2,300,000 clones, with less than 95% observed a single time. Sequencing input: naive CD4+ T cells from PBMCs. Subset of the sample: CD45RA+ positively selected. These receptors all come from a man between 18 and 29 years old in good health. Some clones in this sample may be carry-over from other donors' samples.

The genes are TRBV5-1 and TRBJ1-1; no clear D gene. Germline V gene lookup returns CDR1 SGHRS and CDR2 YFSETQ. The CDR3 is made up of 15 amino acids. Trimming stripped 4 bases from V and 2 bases from J, with 15 bases between. This CDR3 reads CASSLGHGINTEAFF. CDR3 nucleotides: TGCGCCAGCAGCCTGGGTCATGGAATTAACACTGAAGCTTTCTTT.

The chain recombines TRBV14 with TRBJ1-2; perhaps TRBD1 as D (6 bases). CDR1 and CDR2 (germline): SGHDN, FVKESK. Trimming took off 4 bases at V and 5 bases at J, with 17 bases between the two ends. The length of the CDR3 is 15 residues. The CDR3 here is CASSRREGGGYGYTF. In DNA, the CDR3 is TGTGCCAGCAGCCGAAGAGAGGGGGGAGGGTATGGCTACACCTTC.

The chain carries TRBV27 and TRBJ2-7; 9 bases are shared with TRBD1. Unmatched junction bases numbered 6, after V lost 5 bases and J lost 4 bases. The CDR3 runs 14 residues. The germline V gene has CDR1 MNHEY and CDR2 SMNVEV (reference sequence). The DNA of the CDR3 is TGTGCCAGCAGTAGGGGACAGGGACGGTACGAGCAGTACTTC. It is translated as CASSRGQGRYEQYF.

CDR3 sequence: CASSQEPGAFQYF. For the CDR3, the DNA is TGTGCCAGCTCTCAAGAGCCGGGAGCCTTTCAGTACTTC. V usage is TRBV6-1 and J usage is TRBJ2-4; TRBD2 might be the D (6 bases). Trimming pared 8 bases from V and 11 bases from J, leaving 19 bases between. The V gene's germline CDR1 is MNHNS and CDR2 SASEGT. The CDR3 extends over 13 amino acids.

The rearrangement links TRBV6-1 to TRBJ1-2, with TRBD1 as a possible D gene (6 bases). This CDR3 comprises 13 residues. The germline V gene encodes CDR1 MNHNS and CDR2 SASEGT. V was trimmed by 8 bases and J by 8 bases, leaving 18 bases between them. CDR3 bases: TGTGCCAGCGAAAAACAGGGTACGGGGGGCTACACCTTC. Protein: CASEKQGTGGYTF.

The J gene is TRBJ2-2, the V gene TRBV6-5; 7 positions agree with TRBD2. The length of the CDR3 is 15 residues. Germline V gives CDR1 MNHEY, CDR2 SVGAGI. The J segment lost 6 bases and the V segment lost 2 bases, leaving 6 bases of the junction unmatched. The CDR3 is CASSYGGGPAGELFF. CDR3 nucleotides: TGTGCCAGCAGTTACGGGGGAGGGCCGGCCGGGGAGCTGTTTTTT.

V usage is TRBV6-1 and J usage is TRBJ1-2; the match to TRBD1 covers 7 bases. Looked up from germline, CDR1 is MNHNS and CDR2 is SASEGT. The V and J ends lost 6 bases and 0 bases, in that order; junction bases with no gene match: 4. The CDR3 extends over 14 amino acids. The CDR3 loop reads CASRTGASNYGYTF. In DNA, the CDR3 is TGTGCCAGCAGAACAGGGGCCTCTAACTATGGCTACACCTTC.

The chain joins TRBV4-2 to TRBJ1-1, with TRBD1 matching 7 bases. V dropped 5 bases and J dropped 0; count of bases not matched to a gene: 9. This CDR3 is built from 16 residues. The germline CDR1 and CDR2 sequences are LGHNA and YNFKEQ. CDR3 sequence reads: CASSRGDREMNTEAFF. CDR3 bases: TGTGCCAGCAGCAGAGGGGACAGAGAAATGAACACTGAAGCTTTCTTT.

CDR3 DNA sequence: TGTGCCAGCAGCCAAGTCATAGGGACAGGGCGCGACGAGCAGTACTTC. It codes for CASSQVIGTGRDEQYF. The chain has TRBV14 and TRBJ2-7; 9 bases are a match to TRBD1. Germline V lookup: CDR1 SGHDN, CDR2 FVKESK. Unmatched junction bases numbered 9, after V lost 1 base and J lost 5 bases. This CDR3 comprises 16 residues.

The J gene is TRBJ2-1, the V gene TRBV25-1, with D possibly being TRBD2 (5 bases). Germline V gives CDR1 MGHDK, CDR2 SYGVNS. The CDR3 totals 14 residues. V shed 1 base and J shed 2 bases, with 6 bases lying between them. DNA for the CDR3: TGTGCCAGCAGTGAATTCGGGACCTACAATGAGCAGTTCTTC. It yields the protein CASSEFGTYNEQFF.

The rearrangement joins TRBV7-3 to TRBJ2-5; maybe TRBD2 (6 bases). Germline CDR1 is SGHTA and CDR2 is FQGTGA. V was cut by 2 bases and J by 0 bases, with 13 bases left in between. The CDR3 loop spans 16 amino acids. The CDR3 DNA follows: TGTGCCAGCAGCTTAGGGATAGCGGCGTACCAAGAGACCCAGTACTTC. This translates into CASSLGIAAYQETQYF.

The count of this clone is one. The V call is TRBV14, the J call TRBJ1-1; 7 nucleotides agree with TRBD1. Germline CDR1 is SGHDN and CDR2 is FVKESK. V lost 2 bases to trimming and J lost 1 base; unmatched junction nucleotides: 4. The CDR3 sequence is 15 residues long. The CDR3 protein is CASSQFPGGNTEAFF. CDR3 coding DNA: TGTGCCAGCAGCCAATTCCCAGGGGGGAACACTGAAGCTTTCTTT.

The rearrangement joins TRBV7-2 to TRBJ1-5; D gene unclear. The ends were cut back, 0 bases at V and 1 base at J, with 4 bases in the middle. Germline CDR1 and CDR2: SGHTA and FQGNSA. CDR3 length: 14 amino acids. The CDR3 region is CASSLAKSNQPQHF. In DNA, the CDR3 is TGTGCCAGCAGCTTAGCCAAAAGCAATCAGCCCCAGCATTTT.

This chain uses TRBV7-8 with TRBJ2-7; TRBD2 is a possible D gene (6 bases). Germline V lookup: CDR1 SGHVS, CDR2 FQNEAQ. Trimming stripped 5 bases from V and 3 bases from J, with 17 bases between. CDR3 length: 15 amino acids. CDR3 loop: CASSHPPGEIYEQYF. CDR3 bases: TGTGCCAGCAGCCATCCCCCGGGGGAGATCTACGAGCAGTACTTC.

The chain has TRBV6-6 and TRBJ1-3, with no clear D. V lost 4 bases and J 2 bases, leaving 6 bases between the germline ends. Germline CDR1 reads MNHNY; CDR2 reads SVGAGI (reference sequence). The CDR3 length is 13 residues. The CDR3 loop is CASSSIPGNTIYF. DNA for the CDR3: TGTGCCAGCAGTTCCATACCTGGAAACACCATATATTTT.

The J gene is TRBJ2-2, the V gene TRBV29-1; 10 bases agree with TRBD2. The CDR3 loop spans 14 amino acids. Germline-derived CDR1 and CDR2 are SQVTM and ANQGSEA. V shed 7 bases and J 6 bases; nucleotides not matched to a gene: 8. This CDR3 is CSATSSGSPGELFF. As DNA, the CDR3 is TGCAGCGCCACCTCTAGCGGGAGTCCCGGGGAGCTGTTTTTT.

The rearrangement links TRBV5-1 to TRBJ1-5; D call uncertain. The germline V and J ends were trimmed by 0 bases and 0 bases, with 13 bases remaining between them. The CDR3 length is 17 residues. Germline CDR1 SGHRS, CDR2 YFSETQ. CDR3 loop: CASSLGDTAYSNQPQHF. The DNA for the CDR3 is TGCGCCAGCAGCTTGGGGGATACAGCATATAGCAATCAGCCCCAGCATTTT.

The chain links TRBV9 to TRBJ2-5; D gene ambiguous. CDR3 size: 14 residues. V lost 3 bases to trimming and J lost 2 bases, with 11 bases between them. From germline, CDR1 is SGDLS and CDR2 YYNGEE. The CDR3 protein is CASSGASNQETQYF. The CDR3 bases are TGTGCCAGCAGCGGTGCGAGCAATCAAGAGACCCAGTACTTC.

The V gene is TRBV2, the J gene TRBJ2-1; no definite D call. The CDR3 totals 13 residues. Germline-derived CDR1 and CDR2 are SNHLY and FYNNEI. Trimming took 2 bases from V and 6 from J, leaving 8 bases between them. The CDR3 DNA sequence: TGTGCCAGCAGTGAAAAACACTTCAATGAGCAGTTCTTC. Its protein product is CASSEKHFNEQFF.

The chain links TRBV7-8 to TRBJ2-3; TRBD2 matches at 9 bases. The V gene end was trimmed by 1 base and the J gene end by 4 bases; junction bases not matched to a gene: 9. There are 17 residues in the CDR3. Per germline, CDR1 SGHVS and CDR2 FQNEAQ. The CDR3 loop reads CASSLVVAGVVPDTQYF. CDR3 DNA sequence: TGTGCCAGCAGCTTAGTGGTAGCGGGAGTGGTTCCAGATACGCAGTATTTT.

The V call is TRBV2, the J call TRBJ2-1; tentatively, D is TRBD2 (6 bases). Germline V gene data show CDR1 as SNHLY and CDR2 as FYNNEI. The length of the CDR3 is 15 residues. V lost 6 bases to trimming and J lost 0 bases, with 12 bases between them. The CDR3 loop reads CASRKGRDSYNEQFF. The CDR3 DNA sequence: TGTGCCAGCAGGAAAGGGCGGGACTCCTACAATGAGCAGTTCTTC.

This chain links TRBV28 with TRBJ1-2; the match to TRBD1 covers 8 bases. The CDR3 runs to 14 residues. Germline V gene data show CDR1 as MDHEN and CDR2 as SYDVKM. The ends lost 7 bases at V and 8 bases at J; junction bases unmatched: 12. Written as DNA, the CDR3 is TGTGCCAGCAAAGGACAGGGCGTCGTTAGGGGCTACACCTTC. Amino acids: CASKGQGVVRGYTF.

The chain combines TRBV19 with TRBJ1-1; D is uncertain. The CDR3 extends over 12 amino acids. Trimming took off 6 bases at V and 7 bases at J, with 12 bases between the two ends. The V gene's germline CDR1 is LNHDA and CDR2 SQIVND (reference sequence). CDR3 coding DNA: TGTGCCAGTAGACGGGAACAGCTTGAAGCTTTCTTT. It yields the protein CASRREQLEAFF.

This chain joins TRBV2 and TRBJ2-1; 14 positions match TRBD2. The CDR3 runs 14 residues. Trimming removed 7 bases from V and 6 bases from J; junction bases left unmatched: 2. In germline, CDR1 is SNHLY, CDR2 FYNNEI. This CDR3 is CASIGLAGGNEQFF. The CDR3 DNA sequence: TGTGCCAGCATCGGACTAGCGGGAGGCAATGAGCAGTTCTTC.

The J gene is TRBJ2-7, the V gene TRBV10-3; D is perhaps TRBD2 (6 bases). The ends were cut back, 4 bases at V and 6 bases at J, with 10 bases in the middle. CDR1 is ENHRY and CDR2 is SYGVKD in the germline V gene. There are 12 residues in the CDR3. This CDR3 is CAISVSGSEQYF. CDR3 in DNA: TGTGCCATCAGTGTTTCCGGGAGCGAGCAGTACTTC.